A single T cell receptor (beta chain) is shown here with its context. The repertoire was sequenced with immunoSEQ multiplex PCR; TCRdb's copy has only in-frame clones and lacks some. Of about 200,000 clones listed, roughly 89% are singletons. These data are taken from a study of blood T cell repertoires in COVID-19. Per germline, CDR1 SGHTA and CDR2 FQGNSA. The CDR3 extends over 15 amino acids. V lost 3 bases, J lost 1 base, and 3 bases stayed unmatched. The TCR originated in a man between 60 and 75 years old who had recovered from COVID-19. Sequencing was carried out using peripheral blood. The genes are TRBV7-2 and TRBJ1-2; 9 nucleotides align to TRBD1. The CDR3 DNA reads TGTGCCAGCAGCTTCCCGGGACAGGGTAACTATGGCTACACCTTC. It specifies CASSFPGQGNYGYTF.